The T cell receptor (beta chain) under discussion was sequenced for a study of shared clonotypes between healthy human individuals. Notes on the study in general: Clonotype sharing among donors likely depends on sequencing depth.

The CDR3 is made up of 15 amino acids. The run depth of the assay was deep. TCRdb's table, derived via immunoSEQ multiplex PCR, lists solely in-frame clones and lacks some. Of more than 1.2 million clones listed, just under 99% are singletons. In the case of this clone: Antigen unknown.

The clonotype was recovered from a young man in good health. Sample: naive CD4+ T cells sorted from blood. The sample's subset: CD45RA+ positively selected. The gene calls are TRBV21-1 and TRBJ2-1; no check of the table's D call, TRBD1, against the DNA was made. TRBV21-1 is noted as a pseudogene. The CDR3 DNA reads as TGTGCCAGCAGCTCCCGGGACAGGGACGACAATGAGCAGTTCTTC. As protein: CASSSRDRDDNEQFF.